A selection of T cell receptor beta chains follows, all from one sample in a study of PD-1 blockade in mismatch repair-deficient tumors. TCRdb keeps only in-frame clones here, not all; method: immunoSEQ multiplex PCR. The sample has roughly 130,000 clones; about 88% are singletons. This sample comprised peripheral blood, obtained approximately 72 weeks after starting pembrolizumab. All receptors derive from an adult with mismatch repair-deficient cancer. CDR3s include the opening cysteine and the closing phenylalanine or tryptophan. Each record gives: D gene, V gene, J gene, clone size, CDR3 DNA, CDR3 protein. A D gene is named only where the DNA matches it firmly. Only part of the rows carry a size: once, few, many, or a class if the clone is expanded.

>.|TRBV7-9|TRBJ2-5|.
TGTGCCAGCAGCTTAGACTCGCGGATCCAAGAGACCCAGTACTTC
CASSLDSRIQETQYF
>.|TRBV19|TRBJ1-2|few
TGTGCCAGTACAAACAGCCACTGGTGGGGCTACACCTTC
CASTNSHWWGYTF
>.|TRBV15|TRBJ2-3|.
TGTGCCACCAGCAGAGATGGAGGGACAGATACGCAGTATTTT
CATSRDGGTDTQYF
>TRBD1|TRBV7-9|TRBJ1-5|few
TGTGCCAGCAGCTCGGACAGGGGTACGGGCAATCAGCCCCAGCATTTT
CASSSDRGTGNQPQHF
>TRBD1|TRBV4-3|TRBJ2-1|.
TGCGCCAGCAGCCAAGATACTCTCGGGACAGGGGGCAATGAGCAGTTCTTC
CASSQDTLGTGGNEQFF
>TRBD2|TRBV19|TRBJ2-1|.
TGTGCCAGTAGTATAGGGCGGCTAGCGGGTTACAATGAGCAGTTCTTC
CASSIGRLAGYNEQFF
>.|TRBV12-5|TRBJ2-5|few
TGTGCTAGTGGCCCCCCGAGGTACCAAGAGACCCAGTACTTC
CASGPPRYQETQYF
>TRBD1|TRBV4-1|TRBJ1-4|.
TGCGCCAGCAGCCAAGAGACAGGGCCGGGTGAAAAACTGTTTTTT
CASSQETGPGEKLFF
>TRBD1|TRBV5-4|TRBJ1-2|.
TGTGCCAGCAAGCTTCAGGGGGCGAGGCCCTATGGCTACACCTTC
CASKLQGARPYGYTF
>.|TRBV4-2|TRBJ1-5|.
TGTGCCAGCAGCCAAGAGGCGGGAGGGGTTCGGCAGCCCCAGCATTTT
CASSQEAGGVRQPQHF
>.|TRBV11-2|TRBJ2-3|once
TGTGCCAGCAGGCAATCACGGGGGTTCACAGATACGCAGTATTTT
CASRQSRGFTDTQYF
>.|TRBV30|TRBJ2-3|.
TGTGCCTGGAGTGTACAGGAGACAGATACGCAGTATTTT
CAWSVQETDTQYF
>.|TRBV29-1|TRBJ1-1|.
TGCAGCGTGACCGGGCGGACGAACACTGAAGCTTTCTTT
CSVTGRTNTEAFF
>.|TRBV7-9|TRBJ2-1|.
TGTGCCAGCAGCTTAGGACCAGGTGAGCAGTTCTTC
CASSLGPGEQFF
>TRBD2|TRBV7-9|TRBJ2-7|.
TGTGCCAGCAGCCCACCCCCACTAGCGGGAGGGATCTACGAGCAGTACTTC
CASSPPPLAGGIYEQYF
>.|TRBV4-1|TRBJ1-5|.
TGCGCCAGCAGCCAAGCCGCGGCAGGAGGGCAGCCCCAGCATTTT
CASSQAAAGGQPQHF
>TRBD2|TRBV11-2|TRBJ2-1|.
TGTGCCAGCAGCTTAAGGTTAGCGGGTGCCTACAATGAGCAGTTCTTC
CASSLRLAGAYNEQFF
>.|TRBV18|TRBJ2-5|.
TGTGCCAGCTCACCACCCAGCCAAGAGACCCAGTACTTC
CASSPPSQETQYF
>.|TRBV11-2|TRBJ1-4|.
TGTGCCAGCAGCTTAGAAGGACCCGGGGGAAAACTGTTTTTT
CASSLEGPGGKLFF
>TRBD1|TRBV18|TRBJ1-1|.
TGTGCCAGCTCGGGACAGAAGAACACTGAAGCTTTCTTT
CASSGQKNTEAFF
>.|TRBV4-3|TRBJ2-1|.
TGCGCCAGCAGCCAAGATACCGGGGATGAGCAGTTCTTC
CASSQDTGDEQFF
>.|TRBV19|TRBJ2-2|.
TGTGCCAGTAGTATCTGGGTTATCGGGGAGCTGTTTTTT
CASSIWVIGELFF
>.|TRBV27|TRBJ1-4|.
TGTGCCAGCAGTCCCCGGCAGCCCCTCAGTGAAAAACTGTTTTTT
CASSPRQPLSEKLFF
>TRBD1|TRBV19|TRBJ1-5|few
TGTGCCAGCGGACAGGGCCTATGGAATCAGCCCCAGCATTTT
CASGQGLWNQPQHF
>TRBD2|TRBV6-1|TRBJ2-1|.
TGTGCCAGCAGTGAATCTAGCGGGACCTACAATGAGCAGTTCTTC
CASSESSGTYNEQFF
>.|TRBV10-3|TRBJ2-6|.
TGTGCCATCAGGGGCAACTCTGGGGCCAACGTCCTGACTTTC
CAIRGNSGANVLTF